One TCR beta chain is described in this entry. This clonotype was detected a few times. There is no known antigen for this receptor. The record has no base qualities; no much larger clone is one base away. This record belongs to a study of human T cells and chemical hapten exposure (dated by TCRdb to the early 2020s). About the study as a whole: For sensitization, 2% DPC in acetone was applied to a 2 cm by 2 cm area of upper inner arm skin. Weekly therapeutic DPC doses were additionally applied to the scalp of patients throughout the roughly 23-week study period. Each blood RNA sample was used to sequence both TCR alpha and TCR beta chains. Patient blood was sampled pre-sensitization (week 0) and at 2, 6 and about 24 weeks after DPC sensitization. Libraries were pooled for sequencing, and variation in per-sample TCR yields was attributed mainly to small differences in library volumes within the pool. In alopecia patients, the study followed how the peripheral blood TCR repertoire changed in vivo over primary and secondary sensitization to diphenylcyclopropenone (DPC), a hapten. The patient cohort, mostly female, included alopecia areata with under or over 50% scalp involvement, alopecia totalis and alopecia universalis. Patch testing on the upper back used Finn chambers containing 0.01% DPC, with scoring done after 6 days according to International Contact Dermatitis Research Group standards. For TCR sequencing, blood came from over 25 alopecia patients at anywhere from one to four time points (pre-sensitization, 2, 6 and 24 weeks). General findings and caveats noted by the study authors: Patch test score was positively correlated with the number of PT1 expanded TCRs, with significance at thresholds 8, 16 and 32 but not at 4. Expanded TCRs formed significantly more large CDR3 similarity clusters than pre-sensitization or healthy control sets, consistent with antigen-driven responses. Because every patient had alopecia, a presumed autoimmune disease, the patients' immune response might differ from that of healthy individuals. DPC sensitization did not change how many TCRs were above 1 in 1000 frequency, and no evidence was found of alterations in global repertoire structure. After repeated subsampling, the strength of the expansion versus patch-test correlation and the threshold at which it became significant changed.

Cut back by 7 bases and 5 bases, the V and J ends lie 21 bases apart. Based on the germline V gene, the CDR1 and CDR2 sequences are SGHTA and FQGNSA. The CDR3 numbers 15 residues from cysteine through phenylalanine. The read is trimmed to its CDR3 DNA, 45 bases read in frame from base 1. This specimen's time point label, interpreted: patch test 1, 2 weeks after DPC sensitization. What the treatment or condition label conveys for this sample: therapeutic diphenylcyclopropenone sensitization with weekly scalp DPC. Total RNA was extracted from unfractionated whole blood collected in Tempus Blood RNA tubes. At every patch-test visit, the blood draw took place before the patch test was put on. To be eligible, patients had to be aged 18 to 70, diagnosed with alopecia and judged suitable for DPC therapy, while pregnant patients were excluded. Library method: RACE. The instrument was a NextSeq 500. During library preparation, unique molecular identifiers were attached to individual cDNA molecules so that TCRs could be counted quantitatively and reproducibly. From the authors' description of their analysis: A median of approximately 96,000 TCRs per sample was observed, with a range of about 20,000 to 700,000. V, J and CDR3 annotation of the TCR reads was performed with the Decombinator software suite. For the PS versus PT1 abundance plots, all samples were subsampled to the same number of TCRs (28,000). Expanded TCRs were defined as absent before sensitization and observed at least eight times at the 2-week time point. The public reads were quality trimmed at Q25 with fastp and then assembled into clones with MiXCR by TCRdb, keeping productive beta chains. A single entry per CDR3 protein holds the most common genes and DNA from its merged rows. These V and J calls derive from TCRdb rather than the authors' analysis. The sample data list about 41,000 distinct CDR3 sequences, and 4% of these were observed just once. Clones ranked in the top ten supply 26% of the sample.

The TCR sequence derives from a man between 45 and 60 years old with alopecia areata. Some clones in this sample may be carry-over from other donors' samples. Sequenced here: whole blood, sampled in connection with sensitization to the hapten diphenylcyclopropenone (DPC). This receptor chain uses TRBV7-2 and TRBJ2-7; the D region is possibly TRBD1 or TRBD2, each matching across 5 bases. Here the CDR3 is given as CASTLWGGSSNEQYF. Here is the DNA: TGTGCCAGCACCCTCTGGGGCGGGTCCTCTAACGAGCAGTACTTC.